These T cell receptor beta chains were read from a single sample in a study of CD8+ T cells in alopecia areata. Clones were read by immunoSEQ multiplex PCR, and TCRdb kept only the in-frame ones, dropping some. The table has hundreds of thousands of clones, roughly 69% seen once; the top ten hold 1% to 1.5%. Specimen: CD4+ T cells sorted from blood, collected at week 0. The receptor source for this set is a human donor with alopecia areata. CDR3s include the opening cysteine and the closing phenylalanine or tryptophan. A D gene is named only where the DNA matches it firmly. A clone size is listed for some rows: how often the clone was seen (once, few, many), or a class if it is expanded.

abundance	v_gene	j_gene	d_gene	len	CDR3aa	CDR3nt
.	TRBV19	TRBJ1-2	.	14	CASSRGDPRHGYTF	TGTGCCAGTAGTAGGGGGGACCCGAGACATGGCTACACCTTC
.	TRBV13	TRBJ1-1	.	12	CASSWDQRRAFF	TGTGCCAGCAGCTGGGATCAGAGACGAGCTTTCTTT
.	TRBV30	TRBJ2-5	.	12	CAWRGGGETQYF	TGTGCCTGGAGGGGGGGTGGAGAGACCCAGTACTTC
.	TRBV5-4	TRBJ2-1	TRBD2	16	CASSLVSGGPGDEQFF	TGTGCCAGCAGCTTGGTTAGCGGGGGGCCAGGGGATGAGCAGTTCTTC
.	TRBV9	TRBJ1-2	TRBD1	16	CASSEGPGTAFYGYTF	TGTGCCAGCAGCGAGGGCCCCGGGACAGCCTTCTATGGCTACACCTTC
.	TRBV11-2	TRBJ2-7	TRBD2	14	CASSLEGGNYEQYF	TGTGCCAGCAGCTTAGAGGGGGGGAACTACGAGCAGTACTTC
.	TRBV30	TRBJ2-2	.	12	CAWSMGAGELFF	TGTGCCTGGAGTATGGGAGCCGGGGAGCTGTTTTTT
.	TRBV7-2	TRBJ2-5	.	16	CASSLVDWAPTETQYF	TGTGCCAGCAGCTTAGTAGACTGGGCACCCACGGAGACCCAGTACTTC
few	TRBV19	TRBJ2-3	.	15	CASSIGAGRGDTQYF	TGTGCCAGTAGTATCGGGGCAGGGAGAGGAGATACGCAGTATTTT
.	TRBV30	TRBJ1-6	.	13	CAWSGDIVSPLHF	TGTGCCTGGAGTGGGGACATTGTCTCACCCCTCCACTTT
few	TRBV4-3	TRBJ2-7	TRBD2	16	CASSQVDGGGSYEQYF	TGCGCCAGCAGCCAAGTTGATGGCGGGGGATCCTACGAGCAGTACTTC
few	TRBV30	TRBJ2-7	TRBD2	14	CAWEYGSGSYEQYF	TGTGCCTGGGAATATGGTAGCGGGAGTTACGAGCAGTACTTC
.	TRBV7-7	TRBJ1-1	.	13	CASSPNLDTEAFF	TGTGCTAGCAGCCCCAACTTGGACACTGAAGCTTTCTTT
once	TRBV30	TRBJ1-1	.	12	CAWSETNTEAFF	TGTGCCTGGAGTGAAACGAACACTGAAGCTTTCTTT
.	TRBV29-1	TRBJ1-5	.	14	CSVVDRGPTEPQHF	TGCAGCGTTGTGGATCGTGGACCGACGGAGCCCCAGCATTTT
.	TRBV30	TRBJ2-3	.	15	CAWSVRAGHTDTQYF	TGTGCCTGGAGTGTCAGGGCGGGCCACACAGATACGCAGTATTTT
.	TRBV30	TRBJ1-1	.	12	CAWSSRGTEAFF	TGTGCCTGGAGTTCGCGGGGGACTGAAGCTTTCTTT
.	TRBV30	TRBJ1-1	.	14	CAWRLQGSNTEAFF	TGTGCCTGGAGGTTACAGGGCTCGAACACTGAAGCTTTCTTT
.	TRBV29-1	TRBJ2-5	.	12	CSVEQGQETQYF	TGCAGCGTGGAACAGGGTCAAGAGACCCAGTACTTC
.	TRBV6-5	TRBJ1-6	.	15	CASSYRGSYNSPLHF	TGTGCCAGCAGTTACCGAGGATCCTATAATTCACCCCTCCACTTT
.	TRBV5-1	TRBJ1-4	.	15	CASSLTGATNEKLFF	TGCGCCAGCAGCTTGACAGGAGCAACTAATGAAAAACTGTTTTTT
.	TRBV7-9	TRBJ1-1	.	14	CASSIPRGSTEAFF	TGTGCCAGCAGCATTCCACGGGGAAGCACTGAAGCTTTCTTT
.	TRBV30	TRBJ2-3	.	13	CAWSFGTGDTQYF	TGTGCCTGGAGTTTTGGGACTGGAGATACGCAGTATTTT
few	TRBV7-2	TRBJ1-5	.	15	CASSPWGRNGQPQHF	TGTGCCAGCAGCCCTTGGGGCCGGAACGGCCAGCCCCAGCATTTT
.	TRBV4-3	TRBJ2-1	TRBD2	16	CASSPRTSALYNEQFF	TGCGCCAGCAGCCCCCGGACTAGCGCTCTTTACAATGAGCAGTTCTTC
.	TRBV12-5	TRBJ1-5	.	15	CASGTARRGNQPQHF	TGTGCTAGTGGTACCGCCCGACGCGGAAATCAGCCCCAGCATTTT
.	TRBV2	TRBJ1-5	.	13	CASSELGNQPQHF	TGTGCCAGCAGTGAATTAGGGAATCAGCCCCAGCATTTT
.	TRBV29-1	TRBJ2-7	.	11	CSVVYSYEQYF	TGCAGCGTTGTATACAGCTACGAGCAGTACTTC
.	TRBV5-1	TRBJ2-3	.	14	CASSLLDSTDTQYF	TGCGCCAGCAGCTTGCTGGACTCCACAGATACGCAGTATTTT
few	TRBV27	TRBJ2-4	TRBD2	15	CASSKLAGPQSIQYF	TGTGCCAGCAGTAAATTAGCGGGGCCCCAGAGCATTCAGTACTTC
.	TRBV19	TRBJ1-1	.	14	CASSMGTLNTEAFF	TGTGCCAGTAGTATGGGAACACTGAACACTGAAGCTTTCTTT
once	TRBV25-1	TRBJ2-1	TRBD1	17	CASSETGLRGKNNEQFF	TGTGCCAGCAGTGAAACAGGCCTCAGGGGGAAAAACAATGAGCAGTTCTTC
.	TRBV18	TRBJ2-5	.	12	CASFLETETQYF	TGTGCCAGCTTCCTTGAGACAGAGACCCAGTACTTC
few	TRBV6-5	TRBJ2-2	.	15	CASSSRRDFTGELFF	TGTGCCAGCAGTTCCAGGCGGGACTTTACCGGGGAGCTGTTTTTT
.	TRBV7-9	TRBJ1-3	TRBD1	15	CASSGQGVSGNTIYF	TGTGCCAGCAGCGGACAGGGAGTCTCTGGAAACACCATATATTTT
few	TRBV7-9	TRBJ2-6	.	15	CASTRPSSGANVLTF	TGTGCCAGCACCAGGCCTAGCTCTGGGGCCAACGTCCTGACTTTC
few	TRBV5-6	TRBJ2-3	TRBD2	15	CASSYEGGGADTQYF	TGTGCCAGCAGCTACGAAGGCGGGGGGGCAGATACGCAGTATTTT
few	TRBV7-9	TRBJ2-5	.	12	CASSRDQETQYF	TGTGCCAGCAGCAGGGACCAAGAGACCCAGTACTTC
.	TRBV29-1	TRBJ2-3	.	13	CSVGLASTDTQYF	TGCAGCGTTGGTCTAGCCAGCACAGATACGCAGTATTTT
.	TRBV15	TRBJ2-5	.	15	CATSRGANSEETQYF	TGTGCCACCAGCAGAGGGGCGAACTCCGAAGAGACCCAGTACTTC
.	TRBV5-6	TRBJ2-7	.	12	CASSNTGYEQYF	TGTGCCAGCAGCAACACAGGGTACGAGCAGTACTTC